The sample holds a few counts of the clone carrying this T cell receptor (beta chain). The CDR3 contains 14 residues. V lost 4 bases and J lost 4, with 12 bases in between. The germline CDR1 and CDR2 sequences are SGHRS and YFSETQ. This sample is part of a study of T cells after yellow fever vaccination. TCRdb reanalysed the 5' RACE reads using MiXCR and keeps one entry per CDR3 protein. This table holds some 300,000 distinct CDR3 sequences, roughly 3.5% found once. The source was PBMCs, collected on the day of the yellow fever booster vaccination. This receptor was obtained from a man younger than 30 who received the YFV17D yellow fever vaccine. The V and J genes are TRBV5-1 and TRBJ1-5; a weak D match, TRBD1 (5 bases). In nucleotides, the CDR3 is TGCGCCAGCAGCATGGGGACCGCAAATCAGCCCCAGCATTTT. Amino acid sequence: CASSMGTANQPQHF.